The 15 T cell receptor beta chains in this list originate from one sample, sequenced in a study of T cell changes during pregnancy in multiple sclerosis. Some clones are missing from TCRdb's copy, which holds only in-frame ones; the method was immunoSEQ multiplex PCR. The profile shows over 45,000 clones, 80% to 90% of them singletons. Sequenced here: peripheral blood, sampled in the first trimester of pregnancy. These receptors all stem from a female donor with multiple sclerosis, enrolled in a pregnancy study.

A single count supports this clone. The chain is built from TRBV4-3 and TRBJ2-3; 7 bases fit TRBD1. Germline-derived CDR1 and CDR2 are LGHNA and YSLEER. This CDR3 has 16 residues. V lost 2 bases and J lost 2; bases outside the gene matches: 7. In DNA form, the CDR3 reads TGCGCCAGCAGCCAAAATCCGGGACAGCTCACAGATACGCAGTATTTT. Protein sequence: CASSQNPGQLTDTQYF.

This clone appeared a single time. This rearrangement joins TRBV2 to TRBJ1-2; D is unclear. The CDR3 runs to 15 residues. V was shortened by 2 bases and J by 0 bases, with 10 bases between the two germline ends. Germline assignment: CDR1 SNHLY and CDR2 FYNNEI. CDR3 DNA sequence: TGTGCCAGCAGTGAAACCCGAGCCGCTAACTATGGCTACACCTTC. It specifies CASSETRAANYGYTF.

J is TRBJ2-7 and V is TRBV2; D gene unclear. Germline V gives CDR1 SNHLY, CDR2 FYNNEI. This CDR3 contains 11 residues. V was trimmed by 6 bases and J by 0 bases, leaving 3 bases between them. The DNA for the CDR3 is TGTGCCAGCAGCTTCTCCTACGAGCAGTACTTC. Residues: CASSFSYEQYF.

The gene calls are TRBV5-1 and TRBJ2-7; maybe TRBD2 (6 bases). CDR3 length: 13 amino acids. In germline, CDR1 is SGHRS, CDR2 YFSETQ. Trimming stripped 4 bases from V and 8 bases from J, with 16 bases between. CDR3 DNA: TGCGCCAGCAGCGCGGGAAAGAACAGCCAGCAGTACTTC. Amino acids: CASSAGKNSQQYF.

About this clone itself: At one of its ends the junction is not consistent with the germline gene, which may arise from a read error. The CDR3 sequence: CASSLGREDEQYF. DNA of the CDR3: TGCGCCAGCAGTTTGGGGAGGGAAGACGAGCAGTACTTC. This chain links TRBV5-1 with TRBJ2-7; 7 bases align to TRBD2. Germline V lookup: CDR1 SGHRS, CDR2 YFSETQ. CDR3 length: 13 amino acids.

The gene calls are TRBV6-1 and TRBJ1-3; tentatively, D is TRBD1 (6 bases). V lost 7 bases to trimming and J lost 3 bases, with 13 bases between them. This CDR3 is 14 amino acids long. Germline values: CDR1 MNHNS, CDR2 SASEGT. This CDR3 is CASKRDNGGNTIYF. The CDR3 DNA sequence: TGTGCCAGCAAGAGGGACAATGGTGGAAACACCATATATTTT.

The chain joins TRBV4-1 to TRBJ2-1; no clear D. Trimming cost V 2 bases and J 2 bases, with 7 bases left between them. CDR1 and CDR2 (germline): MGHRA, YSYEKL. The CDR3 covers 14 residues. The CDR3 loop is CASSQTATYNEQFF. The CDR3 DNA follows: TGCGCCAGCAGCCAAACCGCGACCTACAATGAGCAGTTCTTC.

The V call is TRBV7-8, the J call TRBJ1-4; 7 bases are shared with TRBD1. CDR1 is SGHVS, CDR2 FQNEAQ, per germline. The junction had 7 bases not matched to a gene; V was cut back by 4 bases and J by 5 bases. CDR3 size: 15 residues. The CDR3 DNA is TGTGCCAGCAGCTCAGGGACAGCCCTCAATGAAAAACTGTTTTTT. Protein sequence: CASSSGTALNEKLFF.

The genes are TRBV6-1 and TRBJ1-5; no firm D call. The CDR3 has 14 amino acids. V was shortened by 4 bases and J by 2 bases, with 9 bases between the two germline ends. Germline V gives CDR1 MNHNS, CDR2 SASEGT. CDR3 sequence reads: CASSVGEGNQPQHF. DNA for the CDR3: TGTGCCAGCAGTGTTGGGGAGGGCAATCAGCCCCAGCATTTT.

V gene TRBV5-6 combines with J gene TRBJ1-4; 9 bases map to TRBD1. This CDR3 is 15 amino acids long. With V trimmed by 3 bases and J by 8 bases, 8 bases remained unmatched. Germline V CDR1 and CDR2: SGHDT, YYEEEE. The CDR3: CASSSWTGVGEKLFF. CDR3 coding DNA: TGTGCCAGCAGCTCTTGGACAGGGGTAGGAGAAAAACTGTTTTTT.

V is TRBV5-6 and J is TRBJ1-5; D call uncertain. This CDR3 has 14 amino acids. V was clipped by 2 bases and J by 4 bases, with 10 bases between them. Germline V CDR1 and CDR2: SGHDT, YYEEEE. CDR3 coding DNA: TGTGCCAGCAGCTTCTTCTGGAGTAATCAGCCCCAGCATTTT. It yields the protein CASSFFWSNQPQHF. The variable domain in full, with the rest retrieved from reference TRBV5-6 and TRBJ1-5, is DAGVTQSPTHLIKTRGQQVTLRCSPKSGHDTVSWYQQALGQGPQFIFQYYEEEERQRGNFPDRFSGHQFPNYSSELNVNALLLGDSALYLCASSFFWSNQPQHFGDGTRLSIL.

The sample holds a few counts of this clone. The chain joins TRBV6-5 to TRBJ1-2; D is unresolved. The CDR3 consists of 12 residues. The germline gives CDR1 MNHEY, CDR2 SVGAGI. Trimming pared 6 bases from V and 3 bases from J, leaving 8 bases between. The CDR3 sequence: CASRELDYGYTF. The CDR3, as DNA: TGTGCCAGCAGGGAGCTGGACTATGGCTACACCTTC.

This clone has just a few counts. This chain connects TRBV7-9 to TRBJ1-5; TRBD1 agrees at 8 bases. The CDR3 loop spans 13 amino acids. The V segment lost 5 bases and the J segment 6 bases; nucleotides outside the gene matches: 3. CDR1 SEHNR and CDR2 FQNEAQ come from the germline V gene (reference sequence). CDR3 bases: TGTGCCAGCAGCCTAGACAGGGGTCAGCCCCAGCATTTT. Translating gives CASSLDRGQPQHF.

This sequence joins TRBV5-1 and TRBJ2-5, with unresolved D. The CDR3 is 14 amino acids. Germline loops: CDR1 SGHRS, CDR2 YFSETQ. Trimming shortened V by 6 bases and J by 1 base, and 13 bases separated the two germline ends. CDR3 protein: CASTNDPGQETQYF. CDR3 bases: TGCGCCAGCACTAATGATCCGGGCCAAGAGACCCAGTACTTC.

The CDR3 DNA reads as TGCAGCGTTCCATTAGCGGGAATCACAGATACGCAGTATTTT. Residues: CSVPLAGITDTQYF. The V call is TRBV29-1, the J call TRBJ2-3, with 8 bases lining up with TRBD2. The CDR3 consists of 14 residues. V was clipped by 5 bases and J by 2 bases; unmatched bases: 6. Germline lookup yields CDR1 SQVTM and CDR2 ANQGSEA.